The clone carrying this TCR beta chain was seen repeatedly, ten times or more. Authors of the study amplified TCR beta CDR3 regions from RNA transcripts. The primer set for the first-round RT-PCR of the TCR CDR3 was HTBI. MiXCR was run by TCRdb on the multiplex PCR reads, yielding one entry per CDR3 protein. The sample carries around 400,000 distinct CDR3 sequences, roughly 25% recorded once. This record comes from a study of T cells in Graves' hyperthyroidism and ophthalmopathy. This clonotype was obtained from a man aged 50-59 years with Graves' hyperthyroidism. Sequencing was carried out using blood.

The CDR3 here is CASSRNRDSVQFF. CDR3 nucleotides: TGTGCCAGCAGTCGCAACCGGGACAGCGTTCAGTTCTTC. This rearrangement joins TRBV28 to TRBJ2-1, with 7 bases fitting TRBD1. The CDR3 is made up of 13 amino acids. The J segment lost 13 bases and the V segment lost 5 bases, leaving 11 bases of the junction unmatched. Per the germline V gene, CDR1 is MDHEN and CDR2 is SYDVKM.